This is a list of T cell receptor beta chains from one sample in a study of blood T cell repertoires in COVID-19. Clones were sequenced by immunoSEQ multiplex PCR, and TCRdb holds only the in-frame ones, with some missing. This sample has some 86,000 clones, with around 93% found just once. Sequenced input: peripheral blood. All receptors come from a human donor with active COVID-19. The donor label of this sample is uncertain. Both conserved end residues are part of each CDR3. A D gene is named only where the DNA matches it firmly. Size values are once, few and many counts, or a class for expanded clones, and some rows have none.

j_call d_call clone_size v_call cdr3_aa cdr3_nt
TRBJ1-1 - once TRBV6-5 CASRSGRIGLEAFF TGTGCCAGCAGGTCAGGGCGAATTGGGCTTGAAGCTTTCTTT
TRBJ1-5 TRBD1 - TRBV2 CASRGQLPQAGNQPQHF TGTGCCTCAAGGGGGCAGTTACCTCAAGCCGGCAATCAGCCCCAGCATTTT
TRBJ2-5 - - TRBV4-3 CASSQSMAGVQFTQYF TGCGCCAGCAGCCAATCGATGGCAGGGGTCCAATTCACCCAGTACTTC
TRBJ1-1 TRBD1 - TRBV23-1 CTRGQPNTEAFF TGCACCAGGGGACAGCCGAACACTGAAGCTTTCTTT
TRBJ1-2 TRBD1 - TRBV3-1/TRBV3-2 CASSQELRTGPYGYTF TGTGCCAGCAGCCAAGAACTCCGGACAGGACCTTATGGCTACACCTTC
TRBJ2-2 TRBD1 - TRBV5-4 CASSPGQMNTGELFF TGTGCCAGCAGCCCGGGACAGATGAACACCGGGGAGCTGTTTTTT
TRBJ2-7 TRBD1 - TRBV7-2 CASSPNPGQLSYEQYF TGTGCCAGCAGCCCAAACCCGGGACAGCTCTCCTACGAGCAGTACTTC
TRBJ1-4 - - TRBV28 CASSSLRRSSNEKLFF TGTGCCAGCAGTTCCTTAAGACGGAGCTCTAATGAAAAACTGTTTTTT
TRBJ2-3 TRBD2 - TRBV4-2 CASSQDGLRGGVLITQYF TGTGCCAGCAGCCAAGATGGGCTTCGCGGGGGGGTGCTGATTACGCAGTATTTT
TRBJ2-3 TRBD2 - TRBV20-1 CSASGTSGGPQGTDTQYF TGCAGTGCTAGTGGAACTAGCGGGGGCCCTCAGGGCACAGATACGCAGTATTTT
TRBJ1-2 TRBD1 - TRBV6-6 CASSTRQGNYGYTF TGTGCCAGCAGTACCCGACAGGGAAACTATGGCTACACCTTC
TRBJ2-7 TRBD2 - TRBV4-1 CASSQQTRGAYEQYF TGCGCCAGCAGCCAACAAACACGGGGGGCCTACGAGCAGTACTTC
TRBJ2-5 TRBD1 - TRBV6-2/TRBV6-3 CASSYSGRTGDLTQYF TGTGCCAGCAGTTACTCGGGTCGGACAGGCGATCTTACCCAGTACTTC
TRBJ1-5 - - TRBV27 CASSLRTPSNQPQHF TGTGCCAGCAGTTTAAGGACACCTAGCAATCAGCCCCAGCATTTT
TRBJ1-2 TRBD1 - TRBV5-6 CASSFSGQLFYGYTF TGTGCCAGCAGCTTTTCGGGACAGCTATTCTATGGCTACACCTTC